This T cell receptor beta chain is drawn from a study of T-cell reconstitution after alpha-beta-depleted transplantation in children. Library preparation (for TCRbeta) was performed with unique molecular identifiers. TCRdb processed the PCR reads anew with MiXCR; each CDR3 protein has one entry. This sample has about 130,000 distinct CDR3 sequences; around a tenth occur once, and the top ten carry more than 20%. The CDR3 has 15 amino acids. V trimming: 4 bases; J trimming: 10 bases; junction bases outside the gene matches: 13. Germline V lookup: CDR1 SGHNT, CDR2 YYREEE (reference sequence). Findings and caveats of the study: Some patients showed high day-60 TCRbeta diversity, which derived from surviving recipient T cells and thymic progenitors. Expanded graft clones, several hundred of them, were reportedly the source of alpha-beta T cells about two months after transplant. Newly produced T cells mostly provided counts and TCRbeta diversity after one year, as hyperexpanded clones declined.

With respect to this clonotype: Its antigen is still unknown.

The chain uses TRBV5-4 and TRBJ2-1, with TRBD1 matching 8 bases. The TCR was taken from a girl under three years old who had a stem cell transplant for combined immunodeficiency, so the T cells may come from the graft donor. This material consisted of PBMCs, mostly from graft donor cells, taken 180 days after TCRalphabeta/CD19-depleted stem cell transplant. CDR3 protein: CASSPSQDRVREQFF. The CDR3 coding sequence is TGTGCCAGCAGCCCTTCCCAGGACAGGGTCAGGGAGCAGTTCTTC. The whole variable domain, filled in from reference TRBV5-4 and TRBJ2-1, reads ETGVTQSPTHLIKTRGQQVTLRCSSQSGHNTVSWYQQALGQGPQFIFQYYREEENGRGNFPPRFSGLQFPNYSSELNVNALELDDSALYLCASSPSQDRVREQFFGPGTRLTVL.